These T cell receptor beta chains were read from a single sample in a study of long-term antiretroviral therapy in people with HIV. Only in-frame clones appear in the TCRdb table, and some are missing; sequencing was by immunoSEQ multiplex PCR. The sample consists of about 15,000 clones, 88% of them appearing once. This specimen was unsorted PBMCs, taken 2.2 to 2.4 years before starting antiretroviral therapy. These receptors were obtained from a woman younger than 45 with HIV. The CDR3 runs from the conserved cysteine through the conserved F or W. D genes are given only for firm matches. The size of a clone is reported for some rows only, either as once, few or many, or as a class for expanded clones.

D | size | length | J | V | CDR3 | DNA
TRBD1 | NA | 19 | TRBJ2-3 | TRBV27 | CASSLIGQGFPSAGDTQYF | TGTGCCAGCAGTTTGATTGGACAGGGTTTCCCATCAGCTGGAGATACGCAGTATTTT
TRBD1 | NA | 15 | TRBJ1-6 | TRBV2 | CASSVTGGMGSPLHF | TGTGCCAGCAGTGTGACAGGGGGCATGGGCTCACCCCTCCACTTT
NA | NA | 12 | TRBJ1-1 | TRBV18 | CASSPQGAEAFF | TGTGCCAGCTCACCACAGGGGGCTGAAGCTTTCTTT
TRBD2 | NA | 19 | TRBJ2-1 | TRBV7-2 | CASSLGLTSGGPPYNEQFF | TGTGCCAGCAGCTTAGGGTTGACTAGCGGGGGCCCGCCCTACAATGAGCAGTTCTTC
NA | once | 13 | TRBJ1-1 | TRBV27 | CASSLGRNTEAFF | TGTGCCAGCAGTTTAGGGAGGAACACTGAAGCTTTCTTT
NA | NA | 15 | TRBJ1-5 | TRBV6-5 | CASSYSRQGNQPQHF | TGTGCCAGCAGTTACTCGAGGCAGGGGAATCAGCCCCAGCATTTT
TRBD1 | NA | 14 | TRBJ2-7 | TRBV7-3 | CASSSGTGEGEQYF | TGTGCCAGCAGCTCGGGGACAGGGGAAGGCGAGCAGTACTTC
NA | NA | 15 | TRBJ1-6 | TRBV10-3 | CAISEPGDNNSPLHF | TGTGCCATCAGTGAGCCAGGGGACAACAATTCACCCCTCCACTTT
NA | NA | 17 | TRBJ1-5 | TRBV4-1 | CASSQDPWGYSNQPQHF | TGCGCCAGCAGCCAAGATCCCTGGGGCTATAGCAATCAGCCCCAGCATTTT
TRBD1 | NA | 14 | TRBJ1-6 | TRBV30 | CAWSGSTPRQGAIF | TGTGCCTGGAGTGGCTCCACCCCTCGACAGGGGGCGATTTTT
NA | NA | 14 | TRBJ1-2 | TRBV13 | CASSLGRSNYGYTF | TGTGCCAGCAGCTTAGGCAGATCTAACTATGGCTACACCTTC
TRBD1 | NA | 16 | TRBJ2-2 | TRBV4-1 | CATAGQGVWNTGELFF | TGCGCCACTGCGGGACAGGGTGTTTGGAACACCGGGGAGCTGTTTTTT
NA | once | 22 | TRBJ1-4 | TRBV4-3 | CASSQEFRAGLGAGETNEKLFF | NA
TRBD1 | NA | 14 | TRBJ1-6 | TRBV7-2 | CASSLTGLNSPLHF | TGTGCCAGCAGCTTGACAGGGCTCAATTCACCCCTCCACTTT
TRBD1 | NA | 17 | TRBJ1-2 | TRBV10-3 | CAISAPDRVEFGYGYTF | TGTGCCATCAGTGCTCCGGACAGGGTCGAATTTGGCTATGGCTACACCTTC
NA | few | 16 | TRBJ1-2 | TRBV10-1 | CASSGASPSFNYGYTF | TGCGCCAGCAGTGGGGCTAGCCCCTCTTTTAACTATGGCTACACCTTC
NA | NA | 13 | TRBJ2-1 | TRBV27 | CASSLNLYNEQFF | TGTGCCAGCAGTTTAAACCTCTACAATGAGCAGTTCTTC
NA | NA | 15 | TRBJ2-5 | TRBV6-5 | CASSPTGKLKETQYF | TGTGCCAGCAGTCCCACCGGGAAACTCAAAGAGACCCAGTACTTC
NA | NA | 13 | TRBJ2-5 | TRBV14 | CASSRGRGETQYF | TGTGCCAGCAGCCGGGGCAGGGGAGAGACCCAGTACTTC
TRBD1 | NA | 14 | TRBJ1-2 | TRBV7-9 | CASSATGTGYGYTF | TGTGCCAGCAGCGCTACTGGGACAGGGTATGGCTACACCTTC
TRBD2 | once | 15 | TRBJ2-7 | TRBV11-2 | CASSLAGGAVYEQYF | TGTGCCAGCAGCTTAGCCGGGGGGGCCGTTTACGAGCAGTACTTC
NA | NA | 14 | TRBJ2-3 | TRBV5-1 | CASSLALSSDTQYF | TGCGCCAGCAGCTTGGCCTTGTCGTCAGATACGCAGTATTTT
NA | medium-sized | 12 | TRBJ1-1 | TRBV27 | CASSTGFTEAFF | TGTGCCAGCAGCACGGGGTTCACTGAAGCTTTCTTT